These 25 T cell receptor beta chains were sequenced from one sample in a study of cytomegalovirus exposure and HLA in healthy donors. The PCR had 60 Vbeta and 13 Jbeta primers. Clones were read by immunoSEQ multiplex PCR, and TCRdb kept only the in-frame ones, dropping some. Of about 110,000 clones in the sample, more than 75% are singletons; the top ten hold around 6.4%. Sequencing input: PBMCs. The receptors here all came from a woman between 50 and 59 years old in good health and CMV-seropositive.

J is TRBJ1-6 and V is TRBV27, with 8 bases that match TRBD1. CDR3 length equals 17 residues. V lost 3 bases and J lost 0; bases outside the gene matches: 4. Germline CDR1 is MNHEY and CDR2 is SMNVEV (reference sequence). The CDR3: CASSFFQGASYNSPLHF. In nucleotides, the CDR3 is TGTGCCAGCAGTTTCTTCCAGGGGGCCTCCTATAATTCACCCCTCCACTTT.

V is TRBV7-9 and J is TRBJ1-1, with D possibly TRBD1 on 6 matching bases. The CDR3 length is 14 residues. The germline gives CDR1 SEHNR, CDR2 FQNEAQ (reference sequence). V was clipped by 1 base and J by 7 bases, with 13 bases between them. The CDR3 reads CASSLGTDSLEAFF. The CDR3 region has the DNA TGTGCCAGCAGCTTAGGGACAGACTCGCTTGAAGCTTTCTTT.

The chain uses TRBV5-4 and TRBJ2-7, with a possible D match to TRBD1 (6 bases). The length of the CDR3 is 14 residues. Trimming removed 4 bases from V and 5 bases from J, with 16 bases in between. The germline V gene encodes CDR1 SGHNT and CDR2 YYREEE (reference sequence). This chain's CDR3 is CASSARTEWDEQYF. The CDR3 coding sequence is TGTGCCAGCAGCGCCAGGACAGAGTGGGACGAGCAGTACTTC.

The rearrangement joins TRBV9 to TRBJ2-7, with 9 bases aligning to TRBD1. Germline trimming cut 4 bases from V and 8 bases from J; bases unmatched to any gene: 16. CDR1 and CDR2 from the germline V gene are SGDLS and YYNGEE. This CDR3 is built from 16 residues. CDR3: CASSPQTGTGRAKQYF. DNA of the CDR3: TGTGCCAGCAGCCCTCAAACCGGGACAGGGAGGGCAAAGCAGTACTTC.

V gene TRBV9 combines with J gene TRBJ2-7, with a tentative D call TRBD1 (6 bases). Germline values: CDR1 SGDLS, CDR2 YYNGEE. The CDR3 length is 19 residues. V gave up 0 bases and J gave up 3 bases, with 25 bases separating them. CDR3 bases: TGTGCCAGCAGCGTAGCGGCAGGGGTAGGTATGGGTGCTGTCTACGAGCAGTACTTC. Translating it yields CASSVAAGVGMGAVYEQYF.

The V gene is TRBV28, the J gene TRBJ1-2; D gene uncertain. Per germline, CDR1 MDHEN and CDR2 SYDVKM. The CDR3 is 11 residues long. Trimming shortened V by 4 bases and J by 7 bases, and 7 bases separated the two germline ends. This chain's CDR3 is CASSSLAGYTF. Here the CDR3 DNA reads TGTGCCAGCAGTTCTTTGGCTGGCTACACCTTC.

V and J are TRBV5-1 and TRBJ2-5, with D perhaps matching TRBD1 (6 bases). The J call may be incorrect, as the DNA end agrees better with TRBJ2-7. The CDR3 contains 13 residues. CDR1 is SGHRS and CDR2 is YFSETQ in the germline V gene. The DNA for the CDR3 is TGCGCCAGCAGCTTAACGACAGGTATCGAGCAGTACTTC. This gives the protein CASSLTTGIEQYF.

The chain employs TRBV28 and TRBJ2-7, with D perhaps matching TRBD2 (6 bases). CDR1 and CDR2 (germline): MDHEN, SYDVKM. The V end was cut by 2 bases, the J end by 4 bases, with 15 bases between. This CDR3 contains 15 residues. CDR3: CASSLLWGVGYEQYF. The CDR3 DNA is TGTGCCAGCAGTTTACTTTGGGGGGTGGGGTACGAGCAGTACTTC.

This clone was seen just once. The J gene is TRBJ1-1, the V gene TRBV19; 9 bases agree with TRBD1. CDR1 LNHDA and CDR2 SQIVND come from the germline V gene (reference sequence). Trimming cost V 4 bases and J 5 bases; bases outside gene matches: 8. CDR3 length equals 15 residues. The CDR3 reads CASSNKQGAGTEAFF. The CDR3 coding sequence is TGTGCCAGTAGTAACAAACAGGGGGCAGGGACTGAAGCTTTCTTT.

V and J are TRBV19 and TRBJ1-2; TRBD1 matches 8 bases. The germline gives CDR1 LNHDA, CDR2 SQIVND (reference sequence). The CDR3 extends over 13 amino acids. Trimming cost V 4 bases and J 7 bases; bases outside gene matches: 5. DNA of the CDR3: TGTGCCAGTAGTACAACAGGGGGTAGTGGCTACACCTTC. Its translation: CASSTTGGSGYTF.

V and J are TRBV6-5 and TRBJ1-2; maybe TRBD1 (6 bases). V dropped 6 bases and J dropped 7 bases, with 18 bases sitting between them. The CDR3 has 14 amino acids. CDR1 and CDR2 from the germline V gene are MNHEY and SVGAGI. CDR3 bases: TGTGCCAGCAGATCCATTGGGGGGGCTCCTGGCTACACCTTC. Residues: CASRSIGGAPGYTF.

This clone was observed once. The J gene is TRBJ1-1, the V gene TRBV5-1; D perhaps matches TRBD1 (5 bases). Trimming pared 3 bases from V and 2 bases from J, leaving 11 bases between. The CDR3 extends over 14 amino acids. Germline CDR1 SGHRS, CDR2 YFSETQ. The CDR3, as DNA: TGCGCCAGCAGCTCCCAGACAGCAAACACTGAAGCTTTCTTT. This sequence encodes CASSSQTANTEAFF.

This rearrangement joins TRBV10-2 to TRBJ2-1; TRBD1 is a possible D gene (7 bases). The CDR3 sequence is 12 residues long. Germline CDR1 reads WSHSY; CDR2 reads SAAADI. V dropped 7 bases and J dropped 15 bases, with 19 bases sitting between them. The CDR3 sequence: CASTSLAGGMFF. The CDR3 coding sequence is TGCGCCAGCACCTCTCTGGCAGGGGGGATGTTCTTC.

The chain combines TRBV30 with TRBJ1-5; D not certain. V was trimmed by 1 base and J by 3 bases, leaving 7 bases between them. Germline V gene lookup returns CDR1 GTSNPN and CDR2 SVGIG (reference sequence). There are 13 residues in the CDR3. CDR3 nucleotide sequence: TGTGCCTGGAGTGGACAAGACAATCAGCCCCAGCATTTT. Residues: CAWSGQDNQPQHF.

This clone was recorded once. V is TRBV29-1 and J is TRBJ1-2, with 12 positions matching TRBD1. The germline V gene encodes CDR1 SQVTM and CDR2 ANQGSEA. The V gene end was trimmed by 3 bases and the J gene end by 0 bases; junction bases not matched to a gene: 5. CDR3 length: 16 residues. This CDR3 reads CSVEGTGGEANYGYTF. CDR3 nucleotides: TGCAGCGTTGAGGGGACAGGGGGCGAGGCTAACTATGGCTACACCTTC.

The CDR3 DNA is TGTGCTAGTGGGTGGGACATTCCCCAAGCGGATGAGCAGTTCTTC. Its translation: CASGWDIPQADEQFF. The J gene is TRBJ2-1, the V gene TRBV12-5; the D gene is possibly TRBD1 (6 bases). V lost 6 bases and J lost 8, with 20 bases in between. Germline CDR1 LGHNT, CDR2 FRNRAP. The CDR3 is made up of 15 amino acids.

V usage is TRBV6-5 and J usage is TRBJ1-3, with 8 nucleotides matching TRBD1. Germline CDR1 reads MNHEY; CDR2 reads SVGAGI. CDR3 size: 13 residues. With 6 bases clipped from V and 7 bases from J, the junction kept 5 bases outside the gene matches. CDR3 loop: CASRMDRANTIYF. CDR3 nucleotides: TGTGCCAGCAGGATGGACAGGGCTAACACCATATATTTT.

This clone showed up just once. This sequence joins TRBV7-3 and TRBJ2-1, with 7 bases aligning to TRBD1. This CDR3 comprises 14 residues. Germline V gives CDR1 SGHTA, CDR2 FQGTGA. The junction had 10 bases not matched to a gene; V was cut back by 5 bases and J by 9 bases. CDR3 loop: CASSPPTGMGEQFF. For the CDR3, the DNA is TGTGCCAGCAGCCCCCCGACAGGGATGGGTGAGCAGTTCTTC.

The CDR3 loop is CASSLEAGNYGYTF. CDR3 sequence (DNA): TGCGCCAGCAGCTTGGAGGCCGGGAACTATGGCTACACCTTC. The chain couples TRBV5-1 to TRBJ1-2, with D unclear. Germline CDR1 SGHRS, CDR2 YFSETQ. The CDR3 is 14 residues long. The V end lost 0 bases, the J end lost 2 bases, and 8 bases lay between the germline ends.

This clone was seen a handful of times. DNA for the CDR3: TGTGCCAGCAGAGGGGGATCTCGCGGCTACACCTTC. Its translation is CASRGGSRGYTF. The chain couples TRBV6-1 to TRBJ1-2; weak D call: TRBD1 (6 bases). Germline CDR1 reads MNHNS; CDR2 reads SASEGT. This CDR3 is built from 12 residues. Deletions cut 6 bases from V and 8 bases from J, with 13 bases between.

The chain employs TRBV5-5 and TRBJ1-1; TRBD1 aligns across 7 bases. Germline CDR1 is SGHKS and CDR2 is YYEKEE (reference sequence). V was clipped by 3 bases and J by 5 bases; unmatched bases: 10. CDR3 length: 15 amino acids. This CDR3 reads CASSWGRGLGTEAFF. In DNA form, the CDR3 reads TGTGCCAGCAGCTGGGGTAGGGGGCTCGGGACTGAAGCTTTCTTT.

The chain links TRBV7-2 to TRBJ2-7; TRBD2 is a possible D gene (5 bases). CDR1 is SGHTA and CDR2 is FQGNSA in the germline V gene. V shed 4 bases and J shed 2 bases, with 18 bases lying between them. The CDR3 is 16 amino acids. This CDR3 is CASSSDLWTEAYEQYF. CDR3 bases: TGTGCCAGCAGCTCCGACCTCTGGACGGAGGCCTACGAGCAGTACTTC.

The V call is TRBV9, the J call TRBJ2-1; no clear D. V was trimmed by 0 bases and J by 6 bases, leaving 16 bases between them. The CDR3 extends over 16 amino acids. CDR1 is SGDLS and CDR2 is YYNGEE in the germline V gene. CDR3 DNA: TGTGCCAGCAGCGTAGGAGGAGCAAGGTCCACCAATGAGCAGTTCTTC. Protein product: CASSVGGARSTNEQFF. Together with reference TRBV9 and TRBJ2-1, the CDR3 gives the full variable domain: DSGVTQTPKHLITATGQRVTLRCSPRSGDLSVYWYQQSLDQGLQFLIQYYNGEERAKGNILERFSAQQFPDLHSELNLSSLELGDSALYFCASSVGGARSTNEQFFGPGTRLTVL.

The chain carries TRBV5-1 and TRBJ2-1; possibly TRBD1 for D (5 bases). The V end lost 4 bases, the J end lost 7 bases, and 18 bases lay between the germline ends. The CDR3 length is 15 residues. Germline V CDR1 and CDR2: SGHRS, YFSETQ. CDR3 sequence reads: CASSPLMGLGNEQFF. CDR3 nucleotide sequence: TGCGCCAGCAGCCCCCTTATGGGGCTGGGTAATGAGCAGTTCTTC.

This sequence joins TRBV5-5 and TRBJ2-7; no definite D call. The V end lost 0 bases, the J end lost 5 bases, and 9 bases lay between the germline ends. Germline lookup yields CDR1 SGHKS and CDR2 YYEKEE (reference sequence). CDR3 length: 13 amino acids. CDR3 in amino acids: CASSLAVWHEQYF. For the CDR3, the DNA is TGTGCCAGCAGCTTGGCCGTTTGGCACGAGCAGTACTTC. Full variable domain (rest looked up from reference TRBV5-5 and TRBJ2-7): DAGVTQSPTHLIKTRGQQVTLRCSPISGHKSVSWYQQVLGQGPQFIFQYYEKEERGRGNFPDRFSARQFPNYSSELNVNALLLGDSALYLCASSLAVWHEQYFGPGTRLTVT.